The 10 T cell receptor beta chains below come from one sample, sequenced in a study of blood T cell repertoires in COVID-19. Using immunoSEQ multiplex PCR, the repertoire was profiled, and TCRdb retains in-frame clones only, with some absent. The sample comprises approximately 110,000 clones, roughly nine tenths of which are singletons, and around 2.2% rests with the top ten. Sequencing was done on a sample of peripheral blood. These TCRs come from a man aged 45 to 65 with COVID-19, enrolled during active disease.

This clone came up a few times. The CDR3 here is CASSVGGSDTIYF. The CDR3 DNA sequence: TGTGCCAGCAGCGTAGGAGGGAGTGACACCATATATTTT. The chain couples TRBV9 to TRBJ1-3; D not certain. Germline V gene lookup returns CDR1 SGDLS and CDR2 YYNGEE. CDR3 length: 13 amino acids. V lost 0 bases to trimming and J lost 8 bases, with 9 bases between them.

The chain employs TRBV10-3 and TRBJ2-3, with D possibly matching TRBD1 (6 bases). Germline V CDR1 and CDR2: ENHRY, SYGVKD. The CDR3 extends over 17 amino acids. V shed 2 bases and J shed 0 bases, with 15 bases lying between them. The CDR3 sequence is CAISEPRQETSTDTQYF. CDR3 coding DNA: TGTGCCATCAGTGAGCCGCGACAGGAGACTAGCACAGATACGCAGTATTTT.

This clone came up once. The chain has TRBV7-3 and TRBJ2-1; TRBD2 aligns across 14 bases. Germline loops: CDR1 SGHTA, CDR2 FQGTGA. After removal of 2 bases from V and 5 bases from J, the junction contained 2 bases not matched to a gene. There are 16 residues in the CDR3. As DNA, the CDR3 is TGTGCCAGCAGCTTAGGACTAGCGGGAGGAAACAATGAGCAGTTCTTC. Translating it yields CASSLGLAGGNNEQFF.

J is TRBJ2-5 and V is TRBV3-1 (or the pseudogene TRBV3-2); D is perhaps TRBD1 (5 bases). Trimming removed 0 bases at V and 4 bases at J, with 15 bases between. The CDR3 runs to 16 residues. Germline V lookup: CDR1 LGHDT, CDR2 YNNKEL (reference sequence). The CDR3 DNA reads TGTGCCAGCAGCCAAGATTGGGGCTTAAGGCGAGAGACCCAGTACTTC. Translated, it gives CASSQDWGLRRETQYF.

The V and J genes are TRBV4-3 and TRBJ1-1, with D uncertain. The CDR3 sequence is 13 residues long. Germline-derived CDR1 and CDR2 are LGHNA and YSLEER. Trimming took off 5 bases at V and 1 base at J, with 8 bases between the two ends. CDR3: CASSSSRNTEAFF. The CDR3 coding sequence is TGCGCCAGCAGCTCCTCCCGGAACACTGAAGCTTTCTTT.

The V gene is TRBV3-1 (or the pseudogene TRBV3-2), the J gene TRBJ2-1; 9 nucleotides line up with TRBD2. The CDR3 length is 15 residues. Germline V CDR1 and CDR2: LGHDT, YNNKEL (reference sequence). The V gene end was trimmed by 3 bases and the J gene end by 4 bases; junction bases not matched to a gene: 4. The DNA of the CDR3 is TGTGCCAGCAGCCAGGCGGGGGGGGGTTACAATGAGCAGTTCTTC. This gives the protein CASSQAGGGYNEQFF.

This clone was seen just once. The genes are TRBV6-4 and TRBJ2-7; possibly TRBD1 for D (6 bases). Trimming pared 8 bases from V and 2 bases from J, leaving 7 bases between. The V gene's germline CDR1 is MRHNA and CDR2 SNTAGT. The CDR3 is 11 residues long. The CDR3 DNA reads TGTGCCAGCGGGGGCCCCTACGAGCAGTACGTC. This encodes CASGGPYEQYV.

This chain joins TRBV7-8 and TRBJ2-1; a possible D gene is TRBD2 (6 bases). The CDR3 covers 16 residues. Looked up from germline, CDR1 is SGHVS and CDR2 is FQNEAQ. V lost 2 bases and J 3 bases, leaving 14 bases between the germline ends. The CDR3 nucleotides read TGTGCCAGCAGCTTAATCGGGAGTAATCTCTACAATGAGCAGTTCTTC. Its translation: CASSLIGSNLYNEQFF.

CDR3 sequence (DNA): TGTGCCAGCAGTGCCTCCGGGGCGGGAGGACCCACAGATACGCAGTATTTT. Protein sequence: CASSASGAGGPTDTQYF. This sequence joins TRBV6-1 and TRBJ2-3, with 8 positions matching TRBD2. Germline loops: CDR1 MNHNS, CDR2 SASEGT. CDR3 length: 17 amino acids. J gave up 2 bases and V 4 bases, and 11 bases lay outside the gene matches.

This clone was found once. The rearrangement uses TRBV15 and TRBJ1-5; TRBD1 is a possible D gene (5 bases). This CDR3 comprises 13 residues. CDR1 is LNHNV and CDR2 is YYDKDF in the germline V gene (reference sequence). The V end lost 5 bases, the J end lost 0 bases, and 5 bases lay between the germline ends. The CDR3 DNA sequence: TGTGCCACCAGCCAGGGTAGCAATCAGCCCCAGCATTTT. Protein sequence: CATSQGSNQPQHF.